The T cell receptor (beta chain) described here comes from a study of T cell changes during pregnancy in multiple sclerosis (dated by TCRdb to about 2019). Study-level background: In women with multiple sclerosis, the researchers looked at how the T cell repertoire shifted as pregnancy progressed.

Library preparation used the immunoSEQ multiplex PCR assay. TCRdb limited this immuneACCESS table to in-frame rearrangements with V and J called. A share of clones is missing; checked studies link under half to unresolved V genes, and the rest is unexplained. For this sample there are 70,000 or so clones; 92% appear just once. The top ten clonotypes cover just under 0.3% of the sample. Trimming removed 6 bases from V and 2 bases from J; the gene matches leave 4 bases unexplained. In the germline V gene, CDR1 corresponds to SNHLY and CDR2 to FYNNEI. The CDR3 spans 16 residues, from the cysteine through the phenylalanine. Only the CDR3 region is kept as DNA, spanning 48 bases read in frame from base 1. Note on this clone: Its antigen specificity is not known. No much larger clonotype is one base removed from it; base qualities were not supplied.

This receptor was identified in a female donor with multiple sclerosis, enrolled in a pregnancy study. The chain joins TRBV2 to TRBJ2-7, and 16 junctional nucleotides match TRBD2. The starting material was CD4+ T cells from peripheral blood mononuclear cells, obtained after pregnancy. Read as DNA, the sequence is TGTGCCAGCAGGGGACTAGCGGGAGGGCAGGCCTACGAGCAGTACTTC. It is translated as CASRGLAGGQAYEQYF.